This T cell receptor beta chain was recovered during a study of T cells expressing NK-cell markers. Study in general: Repertoire data for TCR beta were derived from sorted T cells (CD3+CD56+NKG2C+, CD3+CD56+NKG2C- and CD3+CD56-NKG2C+).

One entry per CDR3 protein, without DNA, is what TCRdb gives after re-calling the 5' RACE reads. The sample includes fewer than 400,000 distinct CDR3 sequences. In regard to this clonotype: Its antigen is undetermined.

This CDR3 comprises 14 residues. Germline V gene lookup returns CDR1 MNHNS and CDR2 SASEGT. General study results and limits: Nothing established the HCMV specificity of expanded NKG2C+ T cell clones. Roughly 1.0-8% of CD8+ T cells in over 5 donors belonged to dominant NKG2C+ clonotypes.

This receptor was obtained from a woman aged 45-59 years in good health. The specimen was blood T cells: a sorted CD56 or NKG2C T cell subset, CD4+ or CD8+ T cells, or bulk PBMC T cells (not recorded which). This rearrangement joins TRBV6-1 to TRBJ2-4; the D gene TCRdb calls, TRBD1, cannot be checked with no DNA. CDR3 residues: CASSEGRGRNIQYF.